A selection of T cell receptor beta chains follows, all from one sample in a study of T cell responses to AZD1222 COVID-19 vaccine. The table came from immunoSEQ multiplex PCR; TCRdb's copy has only in-frame clones and leaves some out. This sample has 120,000 or so clones; 92% occur once, and the top ten carry about 14%. The specimen was peripheral blood, collected on day 0 of AZD1222 vaccination. These receptors originate from an adult in good health. Each CDR3 is given with its conserved first and last residue. Fields, in order: D gene, J gene, clone size, V gene, CDR3 DNA, CDR3 protein. D genes are given only for firm matches. Clone size is shown for a subset of rows, as once, few, many or a class of expanded clone.

TRBD2 | TRBJ2-1 | NA | TRBV27 | TGTGCCAGCAGAAAACCGGGACTAGCCAACAATGAGCAGTTCTTC | CASRKPGLANNEQFF
TRBD2 | TRBJ2-1 | NA | TRBV9 | TGTGCCAGCAGCGTAGAACTAGCGGACTACAATGAGCAGTTCTTC | CASSVELADYNEQFF
NA | TRBJ2-5 | NA | TRBV10-3 | TGTGCCACCTCCATAGGGACGATTTTTTCAGAGACCCAGTACTTC | CATSIGTIFSETQYF
NA | TRBJ1-5 | NA | TRBV27 | TGTGCCAGCAGTCCCAAAACGTACGGGATTCTGGTGGAGCCCCAGCATTTT | CASSPKTYGILVEPQHF
NA | TRBJ2-3 | NA | TRBV12-3/TRBV12-4 | TGTGCCAGCGTACTTCTTGGCACAGATACGCAGTATTTT | CASVLLGTDTQYF
NA | TRBJ2-7 | NA | TRBV4-1 | TGCGCCAGCAGCCCCCCAGAGGGGGACTTTGACTACGAGCAGTACTTC | CASSPPEGDFDYEQYF
NA | TRBJ1-5 | NA | TRBV28 | TGTGCCAGCAGCATCTACAGGGCGGGAGGTCAGCCCCAGCATTTT | CASSIYRAGGQPQHF
NA | TRBJ1-1 | once | TRBV5-1 | TGCGCCAGCAGCTTGGCGGGGGGGAACACTGAAGCTTTCTTT | CASSLAGGNTEAFF
NA | TRBJ2-2 | NA | TRBV6-2/TRBV6-3 | TGTGCCAGCAGCCTCCATGTTTCTCCCGGGGAGCTGTTTTTT | CASSLHVSPGELFF
NA | TRBJ1-2 | NA | TRBV12-3/TRBV12-4 | TGTGCCAGCAGTTTGGGCGGGTTCTATGGCTACACCTTC | CASSLGGFYGYTF
NA | TRBJ1-4 | once | TRBV15 | TGTGCCACCAGCCTCGCAGATAGATCTGAAAAACTGTTTTTT | CATSLADRSEKLFF
TRBD1 | TRBJ1-1 | once | TRBV10-1 | TGCGCCAGCAGTGACAGGACAGGGAAAACTGAAGCTTTCTTT | CASSDRTGKTEAFF
TRBD2 | TRBJ2-7 | NA | TRBV9 | TGTGCCAGCAGCGCGGCTAGCGGGGGGACTACCTACGAGCAGTACTTC | CASSAASGGTTYEQYF
TRBD2 | TRBJ2-1 | once | TRBV6-1 | TGTGCCAGCAGTGGGGGACTAGCGGGGGCCAAATACAATGAGCAGTTCTTC | CASSGGLAGAKYNEQFF
NA | TRBJ1-6 | NA | TRBV28 | TGTGCCAGCAGTGTTCCCGTGGCGGGTCGCAATTCACCCCTCCACTTT | CASSVPVAGRNSPLHF
TRBD1 | TRBJ1-1 | NA | TRBV6-5 | TGTGCCAGCAGTCCGGGACAGGGGGTGGCTGAAGCTTTCTTT | CASSPGQGVAEAFF
TRBD1 | TRBJ1-1 | NA | TRBV5-1 | TGCGCCAGCAGACAGGGGCCGGGACCAGCTGAAGCTTTCTTT | CASRQGPGPAEAFF
NA | TRBJ1-2 | NA | TRBV6-2/TRBV6-3 | TGTGCCAGCAGTTTCCCTACCATACTTGGGGGCGCCCACTATGGCTACACCTTC | CASSFPTILGGAHYGYTF
TRBD1 | TRBJ2-7 | NA | TRBV5-1 | TGCGCCAGCAGCTTACCGGGACAGGCGGCCGAGCAGTACTTC | CASSLPGQAAEQYF
NA | TRBJ1-1 | NA | TRBV4-3 | TGCGCCAGCAGCCAAGAGGGAGGCACTGAAGCTTTCTTT | CASSQEGGTEAFF
NA | TRBJ1-1 | NA | TRBV6-5 | TGTGCCAGCAGTTACTCCGAGTTTGAGAACACTGAAGCTTTCTTT | CASSYSEFENTEAFF
NA | TRBJ1-1 | NA | TRBV15 | TGTGCCACCAGCTGGGGGAGTAACACTGAAGCTTTCTTT | CATSWGSNTEAFF